Below, 2 T cell receptor beta chains from the same sample are listed, as sequenced in a study of a mutant IDH1 vaccine in newly diagnosed glioma. Their specific antigens are unknown. Data came from immunoSEQ multiplex PCR; TCRdb stores just in-frame clones and leaves some out. The top ten clones hold 1.5% to 2% of a sample with fewer than 70,000 clones, around nine tenths of them seen once. Time point indicated: week 35, safety follow-up. Vaccine doses each comprised 300 ug of mutant IDH1 20-mer peptide, with topical imiquimod. The sequencing used PBMCs, collected from a glioma patient whose treatment included an IDH1 peptide vaccine. Every receptor here comes from a man aged 25 to 40 with glioma.

The V call is TRBV5-1, the J call TRBJ2-1, with 7 bases aligning to TRBD2. CDR3 length: 15 amino acids. V gave up 4 bases and J gave up 3 bases; unmatched junction bases: 7. Germline values: CDR1 SGHRS, CDR2 YFSETQ. For the CDR3, the DNA is TGCGCCAGCAGCCTATCTAGCGGCCTCTACAATGAGCAGTTCTTC. Amino acid sequence: CASSLSSGLYNEQFF.

The genes are TRBV27 and TRBJ1-1; D gene unclear. The germline CDR1 and CDR2 sequences are MNHEY and SMNVEV (reference sequence). This CDR3 spans 13 amino acids. V lost 2 bases and J lost 7, with 11 bases in between. CDR3 nucleotide sequence: TGTGCCAGCAGTTTAGGGAGGACGAGTGAAGCTTTCTTT. Translated: CASSLGRTSEAFF.